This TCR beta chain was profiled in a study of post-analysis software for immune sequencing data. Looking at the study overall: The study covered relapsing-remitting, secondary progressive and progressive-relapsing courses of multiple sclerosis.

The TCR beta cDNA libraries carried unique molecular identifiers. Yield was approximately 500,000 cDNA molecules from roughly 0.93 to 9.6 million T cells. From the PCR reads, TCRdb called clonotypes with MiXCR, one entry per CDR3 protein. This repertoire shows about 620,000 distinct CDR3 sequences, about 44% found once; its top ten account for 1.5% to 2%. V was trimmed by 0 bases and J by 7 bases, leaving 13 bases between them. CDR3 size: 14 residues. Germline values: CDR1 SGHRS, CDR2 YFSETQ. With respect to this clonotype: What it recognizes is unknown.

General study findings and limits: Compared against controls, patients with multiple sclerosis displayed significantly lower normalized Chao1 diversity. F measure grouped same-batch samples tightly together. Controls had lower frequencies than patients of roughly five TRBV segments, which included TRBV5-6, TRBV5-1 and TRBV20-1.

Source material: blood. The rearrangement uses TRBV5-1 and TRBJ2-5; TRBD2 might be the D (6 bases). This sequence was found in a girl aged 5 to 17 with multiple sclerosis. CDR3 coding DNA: TGCGCCAGCAGCTTGGTCCCGGGGGAGGTGACCCAGTACTTC. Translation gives CASSLVPGEVTQYF.